This entry lists 11 T cell receptor beta chains sequenced from one sample in a study of beta chain features in type 1 diabetes listed by TCRdb under 2018. Library generation was performed with the immunoSEQ multiplex PCR assay. All of the isolated RNA was reverse transcribed with the High Capacity cDNA Reverse Transcription Kit, so expressed TCRB transcripts were sequenced. TCRdb carries this immuneACCESS record with in-frame sequences only. Its versions omit some clonotypes, under half of them owing to an unresolved V gene in the studies checked, with the rest unexplained. The sample contains approximately 40,000 clones, approximately 48% of them found a single time. The top ten hold 0.2% to 0.3% of the sample. Sequencing input: stem cell memory CD4+ T cells from blood. This sample's cell subset or site label indicates: stem cell-like memory CD4+ T cells. All receptors come from a woman aged 30 to 39 in good health.

This clone was detected only a few times. The chain has TRBV29-1 and TRBJ2-2; D not resolved. This CDR3 contains 13 residues. Trimming took off 4 bases at V and 3 bases at J, with 9 bases between the two ends. The germline CDR1 and CDR2 sequences are SQVTM and ANQGSEA. The CDR3 sequence: CSVGRFDTGELFF. CDR3 DNA sequence: TGCAGCGTTGGCCGGTTTGACACCGGGGAGCTGTTTTTT.

The chain recombines TRBV2 with TRBJ2-1, with a tentative D call TRBD2 (6 bases). Trimming took 7 bases from V and 5 from J, leaving 12 bases between them. The CDR3 runs to 13 residues. Per the germline V gene, CDR1 is SNHLY and CDR2 is FYNNEI. CDR3 coding DNA: TGTGCCAGCACTGGCGGGATGGACAATGAGCAGTTCTTC. As protein: CASTGGMDNEQFF.

The V and J genes are TRBV29-1 and TRBJ2-5; a possible D gene is TRBD1 (6 bases). The CDR3 has 14 amino acids. The V gene's germline CDR1 is SQVTM and CDR2 ANQGSEA. V was cut by 6 bases and J by 3 bases, with 17 bases left in between. The CDR3 DNA follows: TGCAGCGTCCCAGGGGTCCTCCTCAAAGAGACCCAGTACTTC. It translates to CSVPGVLLKETQYF.

The table lists this clone with a few counts. V is TRBV4-2 and J is TRBJ2-5; tentatively, D is TRBD1 (6 bases). This CDR3 contains 15 residues. The V gene's germline CDR1 is LGHNA and CDR2 YNFKEQ. Trimming stripped 0 bases from V and 1 base from J, with 9 bases between. The CDR3 reads CASSQDDRPQETQYF. Here the CDR3 DNA reads TGTGCCAGCAGCCAAGACGACAGGCCCCAAGAGACCCAGTACTTC.

This clone was observed once. The chain combines TRBV4-3 with TRBJ2-7; 9 nucleotides agree with TRBD1. V shed 6 bases and J 1 base; nucleotides not matched to a gene: 1. CDR1 and CDR2 from the germline V gene are LGHNA and YSLEER. CDR3 size: 13 residues. Here the CDR3 reads CASRGTGSYEQYF. The DNA of the CDR3 is TGCGCCAGCAGAGGGACAGGGTCCTACGAGCAGTACTTC.

This clone was detected once. This chain uses TRBV10-3 with TRBJ2-3; 14 positions agree with TRBD2. Per the germline V gene, CDR1 is ENHRY and CDR2 is SYGVKD. CDR3 length: 16 amino acids. J gave up 7 bases and V 5 bases, and 8 bases lay outside the gene matches. The CDR3 here is CAISPGLAGGVYTQYF. CDR3 nucleotide sequence: TGTGCCATCAGTCCTGGACTAGCGGGAGGTGTATATACGCAGTATTTT.

V usage is TRBV19 and J usage is TRBJ2-7; 14 bases map to TRBD2. This CDR3 spans 18 amino acids. V dropped 1 base and J dropped 3; count of bases not matched to a gene: 8. Per germline, CDR1 LNHDA and CDR2 SQIVND (reference sequence). Here the CDR3 reads CASSIAPGTSGRIYEQYF. The CDR3 nucleotides read TGTGCCAGTAGTATAGCCCCCGGGACTAGCGGGAGAATCTACGAGCAGTACTTC.

In this sample, this clone turned up a few times. The chain employs TRBV9 and TRBJ2-7; 7 bases are shared with TRBD1. Germline values: CDR1 SGDLS, CDR2 YYNGEE. After removal of 4 bases from V and 0 bases from J, the junction contained 7 bases not matched to a gene. CDR3 length: 15 residues. CDR3 in amino acids: CASSNQQGSSYEQYF. The CDR3 DNA reads TGTGCCAGCAGCAACCAACAGGGGAGCTCCTACGAGCAGTACTTC.

This clone has only a few counts. The rearrangement links TRBV20-1 to TRBJ2-2; D not certain. The CDR3 loop spans 11 amino acids. The V gene's germline CDR1 is DFQATT and CDR2 SNEGSKA (reference sequence). V dropped 6 bases and J dropped 3 bases, with 5 bases sitting between them. CDR3 loop: CSAPHTGELFF. CDR3 bases: TGCAGTGCCCCTCACACCGGGGAGCTGTTTTTT.

A remark on this clone: An end of the junction does not agree with germline; a read error may underlie this. The rearrangement joins TRBV11-2 to TRBJ1-4; D may be TRBD1 (5 bases). CDR3 size: 15 residues. Germline lookup yields CDR1 SGHAT and CDR2 FQNNGV. The CDR3 DNA reads as TGTGTCAGCAGCACGACACAGGTTGGAAGTGAAAAACTGTTTTTT. Amino acids: CVSSTTQVGSEKLFF.

The chain has TRBV11-2 and TRBJ2-2, with TRBD2 matching over 7 bases. V was clipped by 1 base and J by 2 bases; unmatched bases: 4. Germline V gene data show CDR1 as SGHAT and CDR2 as FQNNGV. The CDR3 sequence is 16 residues long. The CDR3 sequence: CASSLVPSGNTGELFF. The CDR3 DNA reads as TGTGCCAGCAGCTTAGTCCCTAGCGGTAACACCGGGGAGCTGTTTTTT. Full variable domain (outside the CDR3, taken from reference TRBV11-2 and TRBJ2-2): EAGVAQSPRYKIIEKRQSVAFWCNPISGHATLYWYQQILGQGPKLLIQFQNNGVVDDSQLPKDRFSAERLKGVDSTLKIQPAKLEDSAVYLCASSLVPSGNTGELFFGEGSRLTVL.